The 8 T cell receptor beta chains reported below all come from one sample, sequenced in a study of radiotherapy plus CTLA-4 blockade in lung cancer. Profiled with immunoSEQ multiplex PCR; TCRdb holds only in-frame clones, not every one. Among about 59,000 clones listed, around 69% were seen once. The input for sequencing was peripheral blood, taken from a patient treated with radiotherapy plus ipilimumab. The source is a human donor with non-small cell lung cancer who had a complete response to radiotherapy plus ipilimumab.

In DNA, the CDR3 is TGTGCCAGTAGTGATGGGGGACAGGGAAGGAACATTCAGTACTTC. It is translated as CASSDGGQGRNIQYF. V usage is TRBV19 and J usage is TRBJ2-4; 9 positions agree with TRBD1. The V segment lost 5 bases and the J segment 7 bases; nucleotides outside the gene matches: 9. Germline V gene sequence: CDR1 LNHDA, CDR2 SQIVND (reference sequence). The CDR3 consists of 15 residues. The whole variable domain, filled in from reference TRBV19 and TRBJ2-4, reads DGGITQSPKYLFRKEGQNVTLSCEQNLNHDAMYWYRQDPGQGLRLIYYSQIVNDFQKGDIAEGYSVSREKKESFPLTVTSAQKNPTAFYLCASSDGGQGRNIQYFGAGTRLSVL.

This sequence joins TRBV19 and TRBJ2-2; possibly TRBD2 for D (6 bases). CDR1 and CDR2 from the germline V gene are LNHDA and SQIVND (reference sequence). The CDR3 loop spans 14 amino acids. V was cut by 3 bases and J by 6 bases, with 11 bases left in between. The CDR3 region has the DNA TGTGCCAGTAGTATTCTGGGGGGTGCCGGGGAGCTGTTTTTT. This codes for CASSILGGAGELFF.

The chain combines TRBV19 with TRBJ2-5; 9 bases are shared with TRBD1. The J call may not be correct, given that the DNA end is closer to TRBJ2-7. The CDR3 length is 16 residues. Germline loops: CDR1 LNHDA, CDR2 SQIVND (reference sequence). DNA for the CDR3: TGTGCCAGTAGTAAGGCCGGGACAGGGCGGTTGTACGAGCAGTACTTC. It specifies CASSKAGTGRLYEQYF.

CDR3 sequence (DNA): TGTGCCAGCAGCAAACCTAGAGCGCTTAGCACAGATACGCAGTATTTT. Its translation: CASSKPRALSTDTQYF. The chain employs TRBV28 and TRBJ2-3; D is ambiguous. Germline CDR1 MDHEN, CDR2 SYDVKM. Between the trimmed V and J ends, which lost 6 bases and 0 bases, there was a span of 16 bases. The CDR3 consists of 16 residues. The full variable domain, with the rest looked up from reference TRBV28 and TRBJ2-3, is DVKVTQSSRYLVKRTGEKVFLECVQDMDHENMFWYRQDPGLGLRLIYFSYDVKMKEKGDIPEGYSVSREKKERFSLILESASTNQTSMYLCASSKPRALSTDTQYFGPGTRLTVL.

V and J are TRBV25-1 and TRBJ2-7; D remains ambiguous. The CDR3 is made up of 14 amino acids. V was cut by 4 bases and J by 3 bases, with 13 bases left in between. Looked up from germline, CDR1 is MGHDK and CDR2 is SYGVNS. CDR3 bases: TGTGCCAGCAGTGCGGTAGAGGCTTTCTACGAGCAGTACTTC. Protein: CASSAVEAFYEQYF.

The CDR3 DNA reads as TGTGCCAGCAGCTTAGTTGTGACTAGCGGGTATTCCTACGAGCAGTACTTC. Amino acids: CASSLVVTSGYSYEQYF. The rearrangement joins TRBV7-9 to TRBJ2-5; 10 bases match TRBD2. The J call may not be correct, given that the DNA end is closer to TRBJ2-7. Germline CDR1 is SEHNR and CDR2 is FQNEAQ (reference sequence). CDR3 length: 17 residues.

This chain joins TRBV29-1 and TRBJ2-1; TRBD2 might be the D (6 bases). Trimming removed 1 base at V and 5 bases at J, with 15 bases between. Germline V gene data show CDR1 as SQVTM and CDR2 as ANQGSEA. The CDR3 has 15 amino acids. In DNA form, the CDR3 reads TGCAGCGTTGAAGTACCCTTCGCGGGGCACAATGAGCAGTTCTTC. It translates to CSVEVPFAGHNEQFF.

The CDR3 reads CASSLAGTSGETQYF. CDR3 nucleotides: TGTGCCAGCAGCTTAGCCGGGACTAGCGGAGAGACCCAGTACTTC. The chain recombines TRBV7-6 with TRBJ2-5; 11 bases are shared with TRBD2. Germline CDR1 and CDR2: SGHVS and FNYEAQ. The CDR3 covers 15 residues. V lost 0 bases and J lost 4; bases outside the gene matches: 1.